The present TCR beta chain was sequenced within a study of blood T cells in healthy people across ages. Across the study: Template switching recovered approximately one barcoded beta molecule for every two T cells.

A second about 6 to 11 cycle PCR used barcoded and J-beta primers. A 12-random-nucleotide template-switch adaptor tagged each cDNA molecule. One entry per CDR3 protein, called by TCRdb with MiXCR from the 5' RACE reads. The data show over 300,000 distinct CDR3 sequences, over 45% seen once. Trimming cost V 1 base and J 2 bases, with 13 bases left between them. Germline CDR1 and CDR2: DFQATT and SNEGSKA (reference sequence). CDR3 size: 15 residues. J is TRBJ2-3 and V is TRBV20-1; the D gene could be TRBD1 or TRBD2 (5 bases each). This sequence was found in a man between 60 and 75 years old in good health. The sequenced material came from blood. The CDR3 loop reads CSARVGAVPTDTQYF. CDR3 nucleotide sequence: TGCAGTGCTAGAGTCGGGGCGGTCCCCACAGATACGCAGTATTTT.